A single sample is the source of the 20 T cell receptor beta chains below, sequenced in a study of blood T cell repertoires in COVID-19. Repertoires were generated with immunoSEQ multiplex PCR, while TCRdb's copy carries only in-frame clones and drops some. This sample yields some 390,000 clones, of which 85% to 90% are seen a single time; approximately 1.5% belongs to the top ten. Sequenced: PBMCs or T cells enriched from blood (not recorded which). These receptors came from a woman in her twenties or thirties who had recovered from COVID-19.

This chain joins TRBV5-1 and TRBJ2-7, with TRBD2 matching over 9 bases. This CDR3 spans 15 amino acids. J was trimmed by 2 bases and V by 4 bases; bases with no gene match: 7. Germline lookup yields CDR1 SGHRS and CDR2 YFSETQ. The CDR3, as DNA: TGCGCCAGCAGCGCGGGGGGGGGAATTACCTACGAGCAGTACTTC. Its translation is CASSAGGGITYEQYF.

This chain joins TRBV28 and TRBJ1-1; D call uncertain. V was trimmed by 3 bases and J by 8 bases, leaving 13 bases between them. Per germline, CDR1 MDHEN and CDR2 SYDVKM. This CDR3 spans 13 amino acids. CDR3: CASSFLSPNEAFF. The CDR3 bases are TGTGCCAGCAGTTTCTTGAGCCCGAACGAAGCTTTCTTT. The whole variable domain, remainder taken from reference TRBV28 and TRBJ1-1, is DVKVTQSSRYLVKRTGEKVFLECVQDMDHENMFWYRQDPGLGLRLIYFSYDVKMKEKGDIPEGYSVSREKKERFSLILESASTNQTSMYLCASSFLSPNEAFFGQGTRLTVV.

The chain has TRBV29-1 and TRBJ2-3; maybe TRBD1 (6 bases). Germline assignment: CDR1 SQVTM and CDR2 ANQGSEA. The CDR3 length is 13 residues. Between the trimmed V and J ends, which lost 3 bases and 3 bases, there was a span of 10 bases. DNA for the CDR3: TGCAGCGTTGAGGGGGCTGGAACAGATACGCAGTATTTT. Its protein is CSVEGAGTDTQYF.

The gene calls are TRBV19 and TRBJ1-1; D ambiguous. Germline CDR1 reads LNHDA; CDR2 reads SQIVND (reference sequence). CDR3 length: 14 residues. V lost 1 base and J 1 base, leaving 7 bases between the germline ends. The DNA for the CDR3 is TGTGCCAGTAGTATAGCTACAGAGAACACTGAAGCTTTCTTT. Protein sequence: CASSIATENTEAFF.

The chain combines TRBV7-9 with TRBJ1-1, with 10 bases matching TRBD1. From germline, CDR1 is SEHNR and CDR2 FQNEAQ (reference sequence). Trimming took 1 base from V and 11 from J; bases not matched to a gene: 10. This CDR3 is built from 15 residues. The CDR3 nucleotides are TGTGCCAGCAGCTTAGGGGAGAGGGGACAGGGGACGGCTTTCTTT. It encodes CASSLGERGQGTAFF.

This chain links TRBV27 with TRBJ1-5; no clear D. Trimming stripped 8 bases from V and 6 bases from J, with 17 bases between. The V gene's germline CDR1 is MNHEY and CDR2 SMNVEV (reference sequence). The CDR3 spans 14 residues. In DNA form, the CDR3 reads TGTGCCAGCCGCCGCCGAGAGGGCGGTCAGCCCCAGCATTTT. Protein: CASRRREGGQPQHF.

The V and J genes are TRBV9 and TRBJ1-5, with D unclear. This CDR3 comprises 12 residues. Trimming removed 7 bases at V and 0 bases at J, with 5 bases between. The germline CDR1 and CDR2 sequences are SGDLS and YYNGEE. The CDR3 here is CASGRSNQPQHF. In nucleotides, the CDR3 is TGTGCCAGCGGGCGTAGCAATCAGCCCCAGCATTTT.

The count of this clone is one. CDR3 residues: CASSSFGSGPNSYEQYF. The DNA for the CDR3 is TGCGCCAGCAGCTCATTCGGCAGCGGGCCCAACTCCTACGAGCAGTACTTC. The chain recombines TRBV5-1 with TRBJ2-7; TRBD2 is a possible D gene (6 bases). The CDR3 consists of 17 residues. V was shortened by 3 bases and J by 0 bases, with 19 bases between the two germline ends. Germline V gene sequence: CDR1 SGHRS, CDR2 YFSETQ.

The rearrangement uses TRBV7-9 and TRBJ2-1, with unresolved D. In germline, CDR1 is SEHNR, CDR2 FQNEAQ (reference sequence). CDR3 size: 16 residues. V was shortened by 1 base and J by 1 base, with 11 bases between the two germline ends. CDR3 region: CASSLGLFSSYNEQFF. CDR3 DNA sequence: TGTGCCAGCAGCTTAGGACTGTTTTCTTCCTACAATGAGCAGTTCTTC.

J is TRBJ2-2 and V is TRBV12-3 or TRBV12-4, with a possible D match to TRBD1 (5 bases). The CDR3 is made up of 13 amino acids. The V end lost 5 bases, the J end lost 3 bases, and 7 bases lay between the germline ends. CDR3 nucleotides: TGTGCCAGCAGTGTCAGGGACACCGGGGAGCTGTTTTTT. Translation gives CASSVRDTGELFF.

The V call is TRBV27, the J call TRBJ2-7; 9 nucleotides line up with TRBD2. Germline-derived CDR1 and CDR2 are MNHEY and SMNVEV (reference sequence). The CDR3 loop spans 14 amino acids. Unmatched junction bases numbered 2, after V lost 5 bases and J lost 0 bases. The CDR3, as DNA: TGTGCCAGCAGTCCTAGCGGGGCCTCCTACGAGCAGTACTTC. It translates to CASSPSGASYEQYF.

A note on this clone: Different DNA sequences within this sample yield the same CDR3. The J gene is TRBJ1-5, the V gene TRBV4-1; D is uncertain. Germline assignment: CDR1 MGHRA and CDR2 YSYEKL. The CDR3 is 14 residues long. Trimming shortened V by 0 bases and J by 4 bases, and 7 bases separated the two germline ends. The CDR3 coding sequence is TGCGCCAGCAGCCAAGATCGGGTAAATCAGCCCCAGCATTTT. Protein: CASSQDRVNQPQHF.

V is TRBV18 and J is TRBJ2-5; 9 bases map to TRBD1. With V trimmed by 0 bases and J by 5 bases, 10 bases remained unmatched. The CDR3 has 17 amino acids. Germline lookup yields CDR1 KGHSH and CDR2 LQKENI. The CDR3 is CASSPPTGGAKGETQYF. CDR3 sequence (DNA): TGTGCCAGCTCACCACCGACAGGGGGTGCAAAGGGGGAGACCCAGTACTTC.

The rearrangement links TRBV28 to TRBJ1-2; TRBD1 matches at 8 bases. CDR1 and CDR2 from the germline V gene are MDHEN and SYDVKM. The CDR3 totals 13 residues. The junction had 7 bases not matched to a gene; V was cut back by 10 bases and J by 3 bases. CDR3 sequence: CAIRTGFDYGYTF. The DNA of the CDR3 is TGTGCCATCCGGACAGGGTTTGACTATGGCTACACCTTC.

V gene TRBV3-1 (or the pseudogene TRBV3-2) combines with J gene TRBJ2-3; 9 nucleotides agree with TRBD2. The germline V gene encodes CDR1 LGHDT and CDR2 YNNKEL (reference sequence). V was pared by 2 bases and J by 8 bases, with 14 bases of the junction left unmatched. The CDR3 is 17 residues long. This chain's CDR3 is CASSQLEGGRARPTQYF. In DNA, the CDR3 is TGTGCCAGCAGCCAATTGGAAGGCGGGAGGGCCCGGCCTACGCAGTATTTT.

This chain joins TRBV7-3 and TRBJ2-6; D remains unclear. The CDR3 loop spans 15 amino acids. Trimming stripped 3 bases from V and 0 bases from J, with 6 bases between. CDR1 is SGHTA, CDR2 FQGTGA, per germline. The CDR3 bases are TGTGCCAGCAGCTTTGGGCTCTCTGGGGCCAACGTCCTGACTTTC. The encoded protein is CASSFGLSGANVLTF.

The chain is built from TRBV28 and TRBJ2-7; possible D gene TRBD2, 5 bases. The V gene lost 7 bases and the J gene lost 7 bases, with 17 bases spanning the gap. Germline V lookup: CDR1 MDHEN, CDR2 SYDVKM. The CDR3 spans 13 residues. CDR3 loop: CASNLSGVREQYF. CDR3 in DNA: TGTGCCAGCAACCTGTCCGGGGTCAGAGAGCAGTACTTC.

The gene calls are TRBV7-3 and TRBJ2-2; tentative D call: TRBD2 (6 bases). Germline-derived CDR1 and CDR2 are SGHTA and FQGTGA. The CDR3 consists of 15 residues. V was pared by 5 bases and J by 6 bases, with 16 bases between. The CDR3 bases are TGTGCCAGCAGCCCCCTCGGGGCGGGACCCGGGGAGCTGTTTTTT. It is translated as CASSPLGAGPGELFF.

The chain carries TRBV6-5 and TRBJ1-1; D unresolved. Deletions cut 3 bases from V and 4 bases from J, with 9 bases between. Germline V gene sequence: CDR1 MNHEY, CDR2 SVGAGI. The CDR3 is 13 amino acids. The CDR3 loop reads CASSYIRGTEAFF. The CDR3 nucleotides read TGTGCCAGCAGTTATATCCGGGGCACTGAAGCTTTCTTT.

This clone was seen a single time. The rearrangement joins TRBV4-1 to TRBJ1-6, with a tentative D call TRBD1 (5 bases). This CDR3 region has 14 residues. The V and J ends lost 3 bases and 8 bases respectively, with 11 bases between them. Germline lookup yields CDR1 MGHRA and CDR2 YSYEKL. The CDR3 sequence: CASSHGGRDSPLHF. The CDR3, as DNA: TGCGCCAGCAGCCACGGGGGTCGGGATTCACCCCTCCACTTT.